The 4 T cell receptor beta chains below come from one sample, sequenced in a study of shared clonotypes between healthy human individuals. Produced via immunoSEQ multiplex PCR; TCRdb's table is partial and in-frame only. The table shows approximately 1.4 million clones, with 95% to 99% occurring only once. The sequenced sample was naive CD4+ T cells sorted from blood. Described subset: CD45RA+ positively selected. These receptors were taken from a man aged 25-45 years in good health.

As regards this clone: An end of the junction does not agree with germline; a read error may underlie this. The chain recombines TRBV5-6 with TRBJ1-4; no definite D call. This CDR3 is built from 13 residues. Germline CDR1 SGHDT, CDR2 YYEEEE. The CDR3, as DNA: TGTGCCAGCAGCTTGGTTACGGCATCTGTTGTGGATTTT. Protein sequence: CASSLVTASVVDF.

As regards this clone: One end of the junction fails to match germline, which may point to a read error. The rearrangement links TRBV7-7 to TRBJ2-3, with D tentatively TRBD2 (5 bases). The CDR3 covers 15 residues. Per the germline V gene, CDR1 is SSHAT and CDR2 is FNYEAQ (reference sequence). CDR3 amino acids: CASSYSSSSTDTQYF. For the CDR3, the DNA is TGTGCTAGCAGTTACTCTAGCAGTAGCACAGATACGCAGTATTTT.

The chain's CDR3 is CASSLSDRGMDGELFF. CDR3 DNA sequence: TGCGCCAGCAGCCTAAGTGACAGGGGGATGGACGGGGAGCTGTTTTTT. This chain joins TRBV5-1 and TRBJ2-2; 9 bases are a match to TRBD1. The CDR3 spans 16 residues. Germline V gene lookup returns CDR1 SGHRS and CDR2 YFSETQ. Trimming at V came to 4 bases and at J to 7 bases, leaving 11 bases not matched to a gene.

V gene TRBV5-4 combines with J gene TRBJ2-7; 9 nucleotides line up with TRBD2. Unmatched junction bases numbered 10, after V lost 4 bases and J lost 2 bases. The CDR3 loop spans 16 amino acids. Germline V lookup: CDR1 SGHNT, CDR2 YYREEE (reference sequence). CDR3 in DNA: TGTGCCAGCAGCCCCGGGCTAGCGGGACCACCCTACGAGCAGTACTTC. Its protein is CASSPGLAGPPYEQYF.